This passage covers 10 T cell receptor beta chains from one sample sequenced in a study of response to subunit inactivated influenza vaccine. TCRdb called the RT-PCR reads again in MiXCR, with one record for every CDR3 protein. The sample includes roughly 500,000 distinct CDR3 sequences, 25% of them seen just once. The material sequenced was CD4+ T cells sorted from PBMCs, taken around 5 days after vaccination. Receptors originate from a man aged 50 to 59 who received an inactivated influenza vaccine.

This chain joins TRBV14 and TRBJ2-7, with 8 bases lining up with TRBD1. The CDR3 consists of 16 residues. Germline V gives CDR1 SGHDN, CDR2 FVKESK. Germline trimming cut 4 bases from V and 2 bases from J; bases unmatched to any gene: 10. CDR3 bases: TGTGCCAGCAGCCCAATTCCGGGACAGGTTGCCTACGAGCAGTACTTC. Translation: CASSPIPGQVAYEQYF.

The chain is built from TRBV4-1 and TRBJ2-7; 8 bases are shared with TRBD2. V was clipped by 1 base and J by 4 bases; unmatched bases: 6. Germline V CDR1 and CDR2: MGHRA, YSYEKL. The CDR3 runs 15 residues. The CDR3 spells CASSQVGGAAYEQYF. CDR3 in DNA: TGCGCCAGCAGCCAAGTCGGGGGGGCCGCGTACGAGCAGTACTTC.

The V gene is TRBV6-5, the J gene TRBJ2-1, with D perhaps matching TRBD2 (5 bases). The CDR3 has 15 residues. Trimming stripped 2 bases from V and 6 bases from J, with 14 bases between. Germline V gene sequence: CDR1 MNHEY, CDR2 SVGAGI. The CDR3 DNA is TGTGCCAGCAGTTACGCTACTAGGATAGGCAATGAGCAGTTCTTC. Translating it yields CASSYATRIGNEQFF.

This clonotype was seen only a few times. The CDR3: CSARVLGGYTF. The CDR3 region has the DNA TGCAGTGCTAGGGTTTTAGGTGGCTACACCTTC. The chain recombines TRBV20-1 with TRBJ1-2; D is unresolved. Between the trimmed V and J ends, which lost 3 bases and 7 bases, there was a span of 9 bases. This CDR3 has 11 residues. Germline CDR1 reads DFQATT; CDR2 reads SNEGSKA (reference sequence).

V is TRBV15 and J is TRBJ2-5; D possibly corresponds to TRBD1 (5 bases). The V and J ends lost 8 bases and 5 bases respectively, with 18 bases between them. The CDR3 is 14 residues long. CDR1 is LNHNV and CDR2 is YYDKDF in the germline V gene (reference sequence). CDR3 in amino acids: CATQRGQGRETQYF. The CDR3 region has the DNA TGTGCCACCCAGAGAGGCCAGGGTAGGGAGACCCAGTACTTC.

This chain connects TRBV5-1 to TRBJ2-3; TRBD1 aligns across 9 bases. The J segment lost 6 bases and the V segment lost 4 bases, leaving 12 bases of the junction unmatched. The germline V gene has CDR1 SGHRS and CDR2 YFSETQ. The CDR3 contains 16 residues. CDR3 nucleotides: TGCGCCAGCAGCGCTAACCCACAGGGGGCCAGCGATACGCAGTATTTT. Encoded protein: CASSANPQGASDTQYF.

The rearrangement links TRBV9 to TRBJ2-4; D ambiguous. V lost 3 bases to trimming and J lost 0 bases, with 16 bases between them. The CDR3 length is 17 residues. The germline V gene encodes CDR1 SGDLS and CDR2 YYNGEE. The CDR3 DNA reads as TGTGCCAGCAGCGGGACCCCCGATACCTTAGCCAAAAACATTCAGTACTTC. Translation: CASSGTPDTLAKNIQYF.

This clonotype was counted a few times. The rearrangement uses TRBV7-9 and TRBJ2-1; D is unresolved. Germline values: CDR1 SEHNR, CDR2 FQNEAQ (reference sequence). The CDR3 is made up of 13 amino acids. V lost 8 bases and J lost 2, with 10 bases in between. CDR3 amino acids: CASQSAAYNEQFF. Written as DNA, the CDR3 is TGTGCCAGCCAAAGCGCAGCCTACAATGAGCAGTTCTTC.

This chain connects TRBV20-1 to TRBJ2-2; D is perhaps TRBD2 (5 bases). CDR3 length: 15 residues. V lost 3 bases and J 5 bases, leaving 16 bases between the germline ends. Germline CDR1 and CDR2: DFQATT and SNEGSKA (reference sequence). CDR3 amino acids: CSASPLNSGTGELFF. The CDR3 nucleotides are TGCAGTGCTAGCCCTCTCAATTCGGGAACCGGGGAGCTGTTTTTT.

The chain couples TRBV12-3 or TRBV12-4 to TRBJ2-1, with 11 positions matching TRBD2. The V and J ends lost 5 bases and 1 base, in that order; junction bases with no gene match: 7. The CDR3 sequence is 17 residues long. The CDR3 region is CASSPLAGGPSYNEQFF. The CDR3 bases are TGTGCCAGCAGTCCCCTAGCGGGGGGACCTTCCTACAATGAGCAGTTCTTC.